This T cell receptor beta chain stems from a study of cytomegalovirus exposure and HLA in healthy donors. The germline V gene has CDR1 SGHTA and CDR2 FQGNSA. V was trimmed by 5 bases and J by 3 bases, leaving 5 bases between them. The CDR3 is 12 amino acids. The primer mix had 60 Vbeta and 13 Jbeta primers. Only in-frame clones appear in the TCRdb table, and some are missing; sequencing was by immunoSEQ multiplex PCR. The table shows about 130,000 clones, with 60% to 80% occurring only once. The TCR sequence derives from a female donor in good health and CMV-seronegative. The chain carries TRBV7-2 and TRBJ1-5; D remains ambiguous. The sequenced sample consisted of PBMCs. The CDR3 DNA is TGTGCCAGCAGCGCCTACAATCAGCCCCAGCATTTT. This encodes CASSAYNQPQHF.